This TCR beta chain was captured by sequencing in a study of T cell responses to AZD1222 COVID-19 vaccine. Germline lookup yields CDR1 SEHNR and CDR2 FQNEAQ (reference sequence). The CDR3 has 16 amino acids. Between the trimmed V and J ends, which lost 5 bases and 0 bases, there was a span of 15 bases. Data came from immunoSEQ multiplex PCR; TCRdb stores just in-frame clones and leaves some out. Found here are about 150,000 clones, approximately 86% of them singletons; the top ten hold around 5.1%. The table lists this clone with a count of one. V is TRBV7-9 and J is TRBJ2-3; D remains unclear. This clonotype was sampled from an adult who received the AZD1222 COVID-19 vaccine. The sequenced sample was peripheral blood, obtained 28 days after the second AZD1222 dose. The DNA of the CDR3 is TGTGCCAGCAGCCCGAAGAGGCTAATGAGCACAGATACGCAGTATTTT. Amino acids: CASSPKRLMSTDTQYF.